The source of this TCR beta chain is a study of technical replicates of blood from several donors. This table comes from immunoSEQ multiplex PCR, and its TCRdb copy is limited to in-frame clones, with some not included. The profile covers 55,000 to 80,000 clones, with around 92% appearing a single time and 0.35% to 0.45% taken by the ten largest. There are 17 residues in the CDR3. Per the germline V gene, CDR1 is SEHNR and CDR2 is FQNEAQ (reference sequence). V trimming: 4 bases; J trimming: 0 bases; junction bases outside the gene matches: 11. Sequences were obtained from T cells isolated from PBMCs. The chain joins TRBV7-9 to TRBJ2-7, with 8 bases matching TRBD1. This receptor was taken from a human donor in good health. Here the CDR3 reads CASSSGTGTGASYEQYF. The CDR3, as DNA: TGTGCCAGCAGCTCCGGTACCGGGACAGGAGCCTCCTACGAGCAGTACTTC.